The entry below describes one T cell receptor beta chain. The antigen is not known. This entry comes from a study of T cell responses to AZD1222 COVID-19 vaccine. Whole-study findings and limits: Dominant at 160-218 and 743-854, vaccine-associated CD4 TCRs also spanned spike. Among spike-specific TCRs, nearly half reportedly target unmutated variant regions. Baseline serostatus was positive in only six AZD1222 recipients.

TCRdb's table, derived via immunoSEQ multiplex PCR, lists solely in-frame clones and lacks some. The data hold 150,000 to 180,000 clones, with about 85% observed a single time. The CDR3 has 17 amino acids. Per the germline V gene, CDR1 is LGHDT and CDR2 is YNNKEL (reference sequence). Trimming took 5 bases from V and 0 from J; bases not matched to a gene: 6. This material consisted of peripheral blood, taken after recovery from COVID-19. The TCR comes from an adult who had recovered from COVID-19. The chain couples TRBV3-1 (or the pseudogene TRBV3-2) to TRBJ2-1, with TRBD2 identical over 11 bases. CDR3 DNA sequence: TGTGCCAGCAGCTACGGACTAGCGGGTTTCTCCTACAATGAGCAGTTCTTC. Its translation: CASSYGLAGFSYNEQFF.